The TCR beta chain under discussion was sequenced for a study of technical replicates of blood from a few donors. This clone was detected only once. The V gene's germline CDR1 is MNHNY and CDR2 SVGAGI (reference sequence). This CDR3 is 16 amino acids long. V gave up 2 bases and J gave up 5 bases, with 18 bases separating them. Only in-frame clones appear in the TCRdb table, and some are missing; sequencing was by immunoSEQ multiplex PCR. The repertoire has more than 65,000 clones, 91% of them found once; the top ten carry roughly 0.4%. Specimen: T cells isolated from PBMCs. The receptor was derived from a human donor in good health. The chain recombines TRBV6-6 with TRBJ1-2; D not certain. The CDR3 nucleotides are TGTGCCAGCAGTTACCCCAATTCGGCGGCAGAATATGGCTACACCTTC. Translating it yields CASSYPNSAAEYGYTF.